This T cell receptor beta chain was sequenced in a study of cytomegalovirus exposure and HLA in healthy donors. Study results and caveats: As a later analysis showed, a missense DCLRE1C variant was linked to trimming of TCR beta V- and J-genes. Testing in vitro showed a few CMV-associated chains specific for CMV antigens. Within an earlier analysis, most TCR beta V segments proved productive either about 90% or about 30% of the time. The study assumed roughly uniform donor sequencing depth for presence/absence analyses.

Amplification used 60 Vbeta primers and 13 Jbeta primers. Assay used: immunoSEQ multiplex PCR; TCRdb lists only in-frame clones, some missing. This repertoire includes 100,000 or so clones. Comment on this clone: The antigen remains undetermined.

V lost 6 bases and J lost 4, with 13 bases in between. CDR1 is KGHSH, CDR2 LQKENI, per germline. The CDR3 totals 14 residues. The material sequenced was PBMCs. The chain links TRBV18 to TRBJ1-5; D call uncertain. This TCR came from a woman in her twenties or thirties in good health and CMV-seronegative. The chain's CDR3 is CASSEMGRNQPQHF. The CDR3 region has the DNA TGTGCCAGCTCGGAAATGGGGAGAAATCAGCCCCAGCATTTT. The full variable domain, in which reference TRBV18 and TRBJ1-5 provide the parts outside the CDR3, is NAGVMQNPRHLVRRRGQEARLRCSPMKGHSHVYWYRQLPEEGLKFMVYLQKENIIDESGMPKERFSAEFPKEGPSILRIQQVVRGDSAAYFCASSEMGRNQPQHFGDGTRLSIL.